This is a list of T cell receptor beta chains from one sample in a study of blood T cell repertoires in COVID-19. Produced via immunoSEQ multiplex PCR; TCRdb's table is partial and in-frame only. Here the sample spans 180,000 or so clones, about nine tenths being singletons. Sequencing was performed on peripheral blood. The source is a man aged 18 to 29 with active or convalescent COVID-19. Both conserved end residues are part of each CDR3. The order of the fields is clone size, D gene, J gene, V gene, CDR3 protein, CDR3 DNA. A D gene is named only where the DNA matches it firmly. The size entry is marked missing in some rows and otherwise reads once, few, many or a size class.

size: NA; D: NA; J: TRBJ2-1; V: TRBV19; CDR3: CASNSGDRYDEQFF; DNA: TGTGCCAGTAATAGTGGAGATCGGTACGATGAGCAGTTCTTC
size: NA; D: TRBD1; J: TRBJ1-1; V: TRBV6-6; CDR3: CASNAYRGNTEAFF; DNA: TGTGCCAGCAACGCCTACAGGGGGAACACTGAAGCTTTCTTT
size: NA; D: TRBD1; J: TRBJ1-2; V: TRBV6-5; CDR3: CASRDRGLHGYTF; DNA: TGTGCCAGCAGGGACAGGGGGCTTCATGGCTACACCTTC
size: NA; D: NA; J: TRBJ1-4; V: TRBV27; CDR3: CASRPTQGGGEKLFF; DNA: TGTGCCAGCAGGCCGACACAGGGTGGAGGTGAAAAACTGTTTTTT
size: NA; D: NA; J: TRBJ1-5; V: TRBV19; CDR3: CASSQGWGQPQHF; DNA: TGTGCCAGTTCACAGGGTTGGGGTCAGCCCCAGCATTTT
size: NA; D: NA; J: TRBJ1-5; V: TRBV15; CDR3: CATSVDSDLNQPQHF; DNA: TGTGCCACCAGCGTGGATTCAGACTTGAATCAGCCCCAGCATTTT
size: once; D: NA; J: TRBJ1-1; V: TRBV14; CDR3: CASSPLRRGMNTEAFF; DNA: TGTGCCAGCAGCCCCCTAAGGAGGGGAATGAACACTGAAGCTTTCTTT
size: NA; D: TRBD1; J: TRBJ2-2; V: TRBV19; CDR3: CASRTGNTGELFF; DNA: TGTGCCAGCAGGACAGGGAACACCGGGGAGCTGTTTTTT
size: NA; D: NA; J: TRBJ2-4; V: TRBV3-1/TRBV3-2; CDR3: CASSDGLAKNIQYF; DNA: TGTGCCAGCAGCGACGGACTAGCCAAAAACATTCAGTACTTC
size: NA; D: TRBD1; J: TRBJ1-5; V: TRBV5-5; CDR3: CASSLSQFRGDTNQPQHF; DNA: TGTGCCAGCAGCTTGTCCCAATTCAGGGGGGACACCAATCAGCCCCAGCATTTT
size: NA; D: TRBD2; J: TRBJ2-1; V: TRBV11-1; CDR3: CASSFSGSSNEQFF; DNA: TGTGCCAGCAGCTTTAGCGGGAGCAGTAATGAGCAGTTCTTC
size: NA; D: NA; J: TRBJ1-2; V: TRBV5-3; CDR3: CARSRGRKGGPIYGYTF; DNA: TGTGCCAGAAGCCGAGGACGTAAGGGAGGACCAATCTATGGCTACACCTTC
size: NA; D: TRBD1; J: TRBJ2-7; V: TRBV27; CDR3: CASSFRQGTSFTYEQYF; DNA: TGTGCCAGCAGTTTCCGACAGGGAACGTCTTTTACCTACGAGCAGTACTTC
size: NA; D: NA; J: TRBJ1-2; V: TRBV27; CDR3: CASSLSRRTEGYTF; DNA: TGTGCCAGCAGTTTATCGCGGAGGACTGAGGGCTACACCTTC
size: NA; D: TRBD2; J: TRBJ2-7; V: TRBV7-2; CDR3: CASSRTSGMSYEQYF; DNA: TGTGCCAGCAGCCGGACTAGCGGGATGTCCTACGAGCAGTACTTC
size: NA; D: NA; J: TRBJ2-2; V: TRBV5-6; CDR3: CASSLLRGTNTGELFF; DNA: TGTGCCAGCAGCTTATTAAGGGGCACGAACACCGGGGAGCTGTTTTTT
size: once; D: NA; J: TRBJ1-2; V: TRBV6-7; CDR3: CASRRHRDNYGYTF; DNA: TGTGCCAGCAGGCGCCACAGGGATAACTATGGCTACACCTTC
size: NA; D: NA; J: TRBJ1-1; V: TRBV30; CDR3: CAWQGSNTEAFF; DNA: TGTGCCTGGCAGGGTTCGAACACTGAAGCTTTCTTT
size: NA; D: TRBD1; J: TRBJ1-2; V: TRBV6-5; CDR3: CASIRQGASSGYTF; DNA: TGTGCCAGCATCCGACAGGGGGCCTCCTCGGGCTACACCTTC
size: NA; D: NA; J: TRBJ1-1; V: TRBV30; CDR3: CAWSQGRNTEAFF; DNA: TGTGCCTGGTCCCAGGGAAGGAACACTGAAGCTTTCTTT
size: NA; D: NA; J: TRBJ1-1; V: TRBV2; CDR3: CASSAPPEMNTEAFF; DNA: TGTGCCAGCAGTGCTCCCCCTGAGATGAACACTGAAGCTTTCTTT
size: NA; D: NA; J: TRBJ1-2; V: TRBV7-9; CDR3: CASNNPGTDYGYTF; DNA: TGTGCCAGCAACAACCCCGGGACTGACTATGGCTACACCTTC
size: once; D: TRBD1; J: TRBJ2-3; V: TRBV20-1; CDR3: CSASHPGGSGDTQYF; DNA: TGCAGTGCTAGTCATCCAGGGGGATCCGGAGATACGCAGTATTTT
size: NA; D: NA; J: TRBJ1-4; V: TRBV19; CDR3: CASSSKLGEKLFF; DNA: TGTGCCAGTAGTTCAAAACTCGGGGAAAAACTGTTTTTT
size: NA; D: TRBD1; J: TRBJ1-2; V: TRBV27; CDR3: CASSFTQGVGYTF; DNA: TGTGCCAGCAGTTTTACCCAGGGGGTCGGCTACACCTTC
size: NA; D: TRBD1; J: TRBJ2-3; V: TRBV15; CDR3: CATSRPATGTGTDTQYF; DNA: TGTGCCACCAGCAGACCCGCCACCGGGACAGGGACAGATACGCAGTATTTT
size: NA; D: NA; J: TRBJ1-2; V: TRBV5-1; CDR3: CASSPDPGQYNYGYTF; DNA: TGCGCCAGCAGCCCGGACCCGGGACAATATAACTATGGCTACACCTTC
size: NA; D: TRBD1; J: TRBJ1-2; V: TRBV27; CDR3: CASSFLGQGAWGYTF; DNA: TGTGCCAGCAGTTTCTTGGGACAGGGGGCTTGGGGCTACACCTTC
size: NA; D: NA; J: TRBJ1-2; V: TRBV19; CDR3: CASGAQDYGYTF; DNA: TGTGCCAGTGGCGCACAGGACTATGGCTACACCTTC